This T cell receptor (beta chain) was profiled in a study of T-cell reconstitution after alpha-beta-depleted transplantation in children. Unique molecular identifiers were used to barcode this TCRbeta library. From the PCR reads, TCRdb called clonotypes with MiXCR, one entry per CDR3 protein. The table shows fewer than 200,000 distinct CDR3 sequences, with about 6.4% occurring only once. At least ten counts were recorded for this clonotype. This CDR3 is built from 14 residues. Germline V gives CDR1 SGHTA, CDR2 FQGNSA. Trimming left V 3 bases short and J 0 bases short, with 8 bases between. The chain employs TRBV7-2 and TRBJ1-2; D gene unclear. Sequenced here: PBMCs from the stem cell graft donor, sampled from the stem cell graft. The receptor comes from a human donor who donated a stem cell graft to a child with Wiskott-Aldrich syndrome. In DNA, the CDR3 is TGTGCCAGCAGCTTGACATACCCTAACTATGGCTACACCTTC. Protein: CASSLTYPNYGYTF.